This TCR beta chain was sequenced during a study of T cells after somatic rescue of genetic block. The count of this clone is one. Other DNA variants within this sample encode the same CDR3. CDR3 size: 13 residues. The V end was cut by 0 bases, the J end by 6 bases, with 7 bases between. Germline CDR1 SGHTA, CDR2 FQGTGA. Method: immunoSEQ multiplex PCR; TCRdb's copy keeps in-frame clones and lacks some. The table lists approximately 9,800 clones, 74% of them singletons, with 22% in the top ten. Sequencing was done on a sample of peripheral blood mononuclear cells (PBMCs). The receptor's source is a boy younger than 18. The chain links TRBV7-3 to TRBJ2-3, with a weak D call TRBD1 (5 bases). In DNA form, the CDR3 reads TGTGCCAGCAGCTTAACCGCAGGGGATACGCAGTATTTT. It yields the protein CASSLTAGDTQYF. Full variable domain (rest looked up from reference TRBV7-3 and TRBJ2-3): GAGVSQTPSNKVTEKGKYVELRCDPISGHTALYWYRQSLGQGPEFLIYFQGTGAADDSGLPNDRFFAVRPEGSVSTLKIQRTERGDSAVYLCASSLTAGDTQYFGPGTRLTVL.